The TCR beta chain under discussion was sequenced for a study of T cells after yellow fever vaccination. Findings and caveats of the study: There was a small share of clonotypes that showed up in both the CD4 and CD8 compartments.

Deletions cut 0 bases from V and 2 bases from J, with 9 bases between. The germline V gene has CDR1 SGHRS and CDR2 YFSETQ. The CDR3 extends over 14 amino acids. Template-switching 5'RACE yielded the TCR cDNA; a universal primer site and UMIs were added in the process. Via MiXCR, TCRdb re-called the 5' RACE reads, giving one row per CDR3 protein. The table has approximately 250,000 distinct CDR3 sequences, over 6.5% seen once. This clonotype has more than one count but fewer than ten. The target antigen is unknown. The material sequenced was CD4+ T cells sorted from PBMCs, taken on the day of the yellow fever booster vaccination. This chain links TRBV5-1 with TRBJ2-7; the D gene is possibly TRBD1 (6 bases). The source is a man in his thirties or forties who received the YFV17D yellow fever vaccine. The DNA of the CDR3 is TGCGCCAGCAGCTTGGCCACAGGGACCTACGAGCAGTACTTC. It translates to CASSLATGTYEQYF.